Listed below are T cell receptor beta chains from one sample, sequenced in a study of cytomegalovirus exposure and HLA in healthy donors. Data came from immunoSEQ multiplex PCR; TCRdb stores just in-frame clones and leaves some out. Among some 210,000 clones listed, over 60% were seen once. Sample: PBMCs. Receptor source: a woman in her 30s in good health and CMV-seropositive. CDR3s include the opening cysteine and the closing phenylalanine or tryptophan. A D gene is named only where the DNA matches it firmly. Clone size is given for some rows only: seen once, a few or many times, or a class if the clone is expanded.

TRBJ1-3,NA,TRBV9,once,CASSVDPFLSGNTIYF,TGTGCCAGCAGCGTAGATCCTTTCCTCTCTGGAAACACCATATATTTT
TRBJ2-3,TRBD2,TRBV7-3,NA,CASSLAGGTDTQYF,TGTGCCAGCTCACTAGCGGGTGGGACAGATACGCAGTATTTT
TRBJ2-3,NA,TRBV6-1,NA,CASSTQTATDTQYF,TGTGCCAGCAGTACTCAAACAGCCACAGATACGCAGTATTTT
TRBJ1-1,NA,TRBV5-1,NA,CASSLGPGTEAFF,TGCGCCAGCAGCTTGGGGCCGGGTACTGAAGCTTTCTTT
TRBJ2-3,NA,TRBV7-2,NA,CASSLRGTREDTQYF,TGTGCCAGCAGCTTAAGGGGGACCCGCGAGGATACGCAGTATTTT
TRBJ1-2,NA,TRBV30,few,CAWSTQTNGYTF,TGTGCCTGGAGTACCCAGACTAATGGCTACACCTTC
TRBJ2-1,TRBD1,TRBV29-1,few,CSVEARPGDRGPRPSNEQFF,TGCAGCGTTGAAGCCCGACCCGGGGACAGGGGGCCCCGTCCCTCCAATGAGCAGTTCTTC
TRBJ2-7,TRBD2,TRBV4-3,few,CASSQTYTPEGGRTYEQYF,TGCGCCAGCAGCCAAACATACACGCCAGAAGGCGGGAGAACCTACGAGCAGTACTTC
TRBJ1-4,TRBD1,TRBV4-2,few,CASSQVASNRGQHEKLFF,TGTGCCAGCAGCCAAGTTGCGTCAAACAGGGGGCAACATGAAAAACTGTTTTTT
TRBJ2-1,NA,TRBV7-3,NA,CASSNAGGRGDEQFF,TGTGCCAGCAGCAATGCCGGGGGTCGGGGCGATGAGCAGTTCTTC
TRBJ1-1,NA,TRBV11-3,few,CASSLMRDTEAFF,TGTGCCAGCAGCTTAATGAGGGACACTGAAGCTTTCTTT